This T cell receptor (beta chain) was sequenced in a study of T cells in tuberculosis. For the study at large: Sequenced TCRs come from CD1B-GMM tetramer-binding T cells.

Method: immunoSEQ multiplex PCR; TCRdb's copy keeps in-frame clones and lacks some. The table lists fewer than 55,000 clones, about 95% of them singletons. The CDR3 is made up of 16 amino acids. V lost 1 base to trimming and J lost 5 bases, with 17 bases between them. Germline lookup yields CDR1 SGHRS and CDR2 YFSETQ. The sequencing sample was made of PBMCs. The TCR comes from a donor aged 10-35 years with latent tuberculosis or without tuberculosis infection. The chain combines TRBV5-1 with TRBJ2-3; weak D call: TRBD2 (5 bases). The CDR3 loop is CASSLLALSKRDTQYF. The CDR3 nucleotides are TGCGCCAGCAGCTTGTTAGCGTTAAGTAAGAGAGATACGCAGTATTTT.